This section outlines one TCR beta chain sequence together with its context. What it recognizes is unknown. The record originates from a study of STAT3 mutations in large granular lymphocyte leukemia. Study-wide results and limits: Samples missed the first appearance of the clone. Every T-LGLL patient had at least one immunodominant TCRbeta clonotype.

Method: immunoSEQ multiplex PCR; TCRdb's copy keeps in-frame clones and lacks some. Here the sample spans around 15,000 clones, around nine tenths being singletons. V lost 1 base and J 2 bases, leaving 8 bases between the germline ends. Germline V gene data show CDR1 as SGHTA and CDR2 as FQGNSA. The CDR3 loop spans 14 amino acids. The sample consisted of peripheral blood mononuclear cells. The sequence was collected from a woman between 45 and 65 years old with T-cell large granular lymphocyte leukemia. Some clones in this sample may be carry-over from other donors' samples. The chain joins TRBV7-2 to TRBJ1-1; possibly TRBD1 for D (5 bases). CDR3 nucleotide sequence: TGTGCCAGCAGCTTAGAGGGGAGCAACACTGAAGCTTTCTTT. It is translated as CASSLEGSNTEAFF.